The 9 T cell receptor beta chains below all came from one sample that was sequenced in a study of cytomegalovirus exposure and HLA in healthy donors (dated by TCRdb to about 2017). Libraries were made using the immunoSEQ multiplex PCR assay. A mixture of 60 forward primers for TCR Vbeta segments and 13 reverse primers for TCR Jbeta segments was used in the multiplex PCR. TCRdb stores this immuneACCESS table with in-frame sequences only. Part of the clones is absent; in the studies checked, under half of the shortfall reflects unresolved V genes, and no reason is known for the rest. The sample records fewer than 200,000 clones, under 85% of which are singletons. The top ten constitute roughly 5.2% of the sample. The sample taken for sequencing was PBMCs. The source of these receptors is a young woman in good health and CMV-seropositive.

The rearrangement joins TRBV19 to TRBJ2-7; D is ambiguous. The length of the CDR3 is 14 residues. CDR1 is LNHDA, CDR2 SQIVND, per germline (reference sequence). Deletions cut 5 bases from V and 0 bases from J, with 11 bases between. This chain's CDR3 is CASSPALDSYEQYF. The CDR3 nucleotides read TGTGCCAGTAGTCCCGCTCTAGACTCCTACGAGCAGTACTTC.

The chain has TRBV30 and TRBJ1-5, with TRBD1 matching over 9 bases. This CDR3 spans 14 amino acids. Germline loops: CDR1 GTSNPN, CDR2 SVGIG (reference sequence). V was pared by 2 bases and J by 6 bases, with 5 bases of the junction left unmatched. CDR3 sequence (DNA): TGTGCCTGGAGTCGGGGACAGGGAGGTCAGCCCCAGCATTTT. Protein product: CAWSRGQGGQPQHF.

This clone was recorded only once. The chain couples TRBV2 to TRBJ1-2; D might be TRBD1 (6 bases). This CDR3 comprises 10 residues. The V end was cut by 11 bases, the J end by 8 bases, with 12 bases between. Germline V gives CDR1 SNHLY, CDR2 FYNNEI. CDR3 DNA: TGTGCCCGGCAGGGGTACGGCTACACCTTC. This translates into CARQGYGYTF. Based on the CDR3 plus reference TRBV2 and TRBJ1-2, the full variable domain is EPEVTQTPSHQVTQMGQEVILRCVPISNHLYFYWYRQILGQKVEFLVSFYNNEISEKSEIFDDQFSVERPDGSNFTLKIRSTKLEDSAMYFCARQGYGYTFGSGTRLTVV.

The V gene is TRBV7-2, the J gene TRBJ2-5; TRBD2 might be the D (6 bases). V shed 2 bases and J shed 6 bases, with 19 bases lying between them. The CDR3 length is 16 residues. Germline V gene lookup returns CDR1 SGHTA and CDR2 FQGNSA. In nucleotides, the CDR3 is TGTGCCAGCAGCTTACAAGGGTTAGCTGGGGGGAAGACCCAGTACTTC. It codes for CASSLQGLAGGKTQYF.

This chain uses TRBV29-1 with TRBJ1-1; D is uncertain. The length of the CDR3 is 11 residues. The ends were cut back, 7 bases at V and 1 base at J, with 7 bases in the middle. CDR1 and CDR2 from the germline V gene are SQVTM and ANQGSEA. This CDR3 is CSAAENTEAFF. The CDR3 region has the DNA TGCAGCGCCGCAGAGAACACTGAAGCTTTCTTT.

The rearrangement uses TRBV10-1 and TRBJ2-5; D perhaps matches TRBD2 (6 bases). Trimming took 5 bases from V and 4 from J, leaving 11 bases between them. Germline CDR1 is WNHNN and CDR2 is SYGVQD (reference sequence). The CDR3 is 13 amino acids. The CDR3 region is CASSLAERETQYF. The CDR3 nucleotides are TGCGCCAGCAGTTTAGCGGAGAGAGAGACCCAGTACTTC.

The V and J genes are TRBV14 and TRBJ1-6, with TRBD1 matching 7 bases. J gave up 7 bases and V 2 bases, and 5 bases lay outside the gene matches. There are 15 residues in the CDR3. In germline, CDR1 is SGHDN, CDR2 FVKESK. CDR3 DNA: TGTGCCAGCAGCCAAATACAGGGGCGAAATTCACCCCTCCACTTT. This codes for CASSQIQGRNSPLHF. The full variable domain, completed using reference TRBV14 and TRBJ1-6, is EAGVTQFPSHSVIEKGQTVTLRCDPISGHDNLYWYRRVMGKEIKFLLHFVKESKQDESGMPNNRFLAERTGGTYSTLKVQPAELEDSGVYFCASSQIQGRNSPLHFGNGTRLTVT.

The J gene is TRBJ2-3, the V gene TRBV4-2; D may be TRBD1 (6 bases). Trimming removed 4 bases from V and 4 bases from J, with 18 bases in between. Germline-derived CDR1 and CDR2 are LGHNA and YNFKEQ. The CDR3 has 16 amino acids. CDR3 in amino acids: CASSPATQGRPDTQYF. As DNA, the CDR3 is TGTGCCAGCAGCCCCGCGACACAGGGTAGACCAGATACGCAGTATTTT.

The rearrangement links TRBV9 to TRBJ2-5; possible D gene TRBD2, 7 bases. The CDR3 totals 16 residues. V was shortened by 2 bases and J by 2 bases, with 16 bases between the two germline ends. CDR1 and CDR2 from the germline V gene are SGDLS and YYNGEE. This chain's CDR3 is CASSVEGGPGQETQYF. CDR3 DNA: TGTGCCAGCAGCGTCGAGGGGGGGCCGGGGCAAGAGACCCAGTACTTC.